These 20 T cell receptor beta chains were all obtained from the same sample, sequenced in a study of memory CD4+ T cells and cytomegalovirus serostatus (dated by TCRdb to 2018 to 2020). A FACSAria II was used to sort memory CD4+ T cells, defined as single viable CD3+CD4+CD8-CD45RO+ cells. Receptors were amplified or captured by the immunoSEQ multiplex PCR assay. The clones in this table, taken by TCRdb from immuneACCESS, are in-frame only. Not every clone is retained; where verified, under half of the shortfall comes from an unresolved V gene, and the cause of the rest is unknown. For this sample there are 55,000 or so clones; around four fifths appear just once. The ten largest make up about 2.1% of the sample. Sequencing used memory CD4+ T cells from blood. These receptor sequences come from an adult in good health and CMV-seropositive.

The rearrangement uses TRBV28 and TRBJ2-1; D is unclear. The CDR3 length is 13 residues. Germline assignment: CDR1 MDHEN and CDR2 SYDVKM. V was shortened by 5 bases and J by 5 bases, with 10 bases between the two germline ends. For the CDR3, the DNA is TGTGCCAGCAGTCCCCGCCAGGACAATGAGCAGTTCTTC. Translating it yields CASSPRQDNEQFF.

This clone was observed a few times. V and J are TRBV7-2 and TRBJ2-2; D unresolved. The CDR3 consists of 15 residues. CDR1 and CDR2 from the germline V gene are SGHTA and FQGNSA. The V gene lost 1 base and the J gene lost 1 base, with 7 bases spanning the gap. The DNA of the CDR3 is TGTGCCAGCAGCTTAGTGGCAGGGAACACCGGGGAGCTGTTTTTT. Its protein product is CASSLVAGNTGELFF. Combining the CDR3 with reference TRBV7-2 and TRBJ2-2 gives the whole variable domain GAGVSQSPSNKVTEKGKDVELRCDPISGHTALYWYRQSLGQGLEFLIYFQGNSAPDKSGLPSDRFSAERTGGSVSTLTIQRTQQEDSAVYLCASSLVAGNTGELFFGEGSRLTVL.

This clone was seen more than once but under ten times. This chain joins TRBV21-1 and TRBJ1-1; TRBD1, as called in the table, went unchecked against the DNA. TRBV21-1 is shown as a pseudogene. The CDR3 consists of 14 residues. As DNA, the CDR3 is TGTGCCAGCAGCAGCAGGGGAGAGCTCGGTGAAGCTTTCTTT. This encodes CASSSRGELGEAFF.

The rearrangement uses TRBV28 and TRBJ1-4, with D possibly matching TRBD1 (6 bases). Germline V gene lookup returns CDR1 MDHEN and CDR2 SYDVKM. CDR3 size: 16 residues. Trimming removed 5 bases at V and 7 bases at J, with 20 bases between. The CDR3 loop is CASSPSTGGWGEKLFF. The DNA for the CDR3 is TGTGCCAGCAGTCCGTCTACGGGGGGCTGGGGTGAAAAACTGTTTTTT.

This rearrangement joins TRBV9 to TRBJ1-2; D is unresolved. Looked up from germline, CDR1 is SGDLS and CDR2 is YYNGEE. The V end was cut by 5 bases, the J end by 4 bases, with 15 bases between. The CDR3 loop spans 14 amino acids. In DNA form, the CDR3 reads TGTGCCAGCAGGAGGGAGACCACCGTCTATGGCTACACCTTC. It translates to CASRRETTVYGYTF.

The chain links TRBV5-6 to TRBJ1-1, with 7 nucleotides matching TRBD1. This CDR3 spans 14 amino acids. Germline-derived CDR1 and CDR2 are SGHDT and YYEEEE. The trim removed 1 base at V and 1 base at J, leaving 1 base unmatched. DNA for the CDR3: TGTGCCAGCAGCTTGAACAGGGGGAACACTGAAGCTTTCTTT. It codes for CASSLNRGNTEAFF.

Only one count was recorded for this clone. The rearrangement links TRBV14 to TRBJ2-5; a possible D gene is TRBD2 (5 bases). CDR1 is SGHDN and CDR2 is FVKESK in the germline V gene. This CDR3 comprises 11 residues. V was cut by 4 bases and J by 5 bases, with 5 bases left in between. The CDR3 DNA reads TGTGCCAGCAGCCGAGGGGAGACCCAGTACTTC. This gives the protein CASSRGETQYF. Complete variable domain (other parts from reference TRBV14 and TRBJ2-5): EAGVTQFPSHSVIEKGQTVTLRCDPISGHDNLYWYRRVMGKEIKFLLHFVKESKQDESGMPNNRFLAERTGGTYSTLKVQPAELEDSGVYFCASSRGETQYFGPGTRLLVL.

The chain uses TRBV5-6 and TRBJ1-3; D is possibly TRBD1 (5 bases). Germline-derived CDR1 and CDR2 are SGHDT and YYEEEE. The V end was cut by 0 bases, the J end by 2 bases, with 9 bases between. The CDR3 consists of 15 residues. The CDR3 sequence is CASSLGLGAGNTIYF. DNA of the CDR3: TGTGCCAGCAGCTTGGGGCTAGGGGCTGGAAACACCATATATTTT.

The chain recombines TRBV9 with TRBJ1-6; maybe TRBD1 (6 bases). V was clipped by 4 bases and J by 7 bases, with 18 bases between them. CDR1 is SGDLS, CDR2 YYNGEE, per germline. The CDR3 has 16 residues. CDR3 amino acids: CASSHFRGRGNSPLHF. The CDR3 DNA sequence: TGTGCCAGCAGCCACTTCCGAGGCAGGGGCAATTCACCCCTCCACTTT.

This rearrangement joins TRBV7-2 to TRBJ1-2; D remains ambiguous. Trimming cost V 1 base and J 2 bases, with 20 bases left between them. This CDR3 is 18 amino acids long. The germline CDR1 and CDR2 sequences are SGHTA and FQGNSA. This CDR3 is CASSLGGSRLEVNYGYTF. CDR3 bases: TGTGCCAGCAGCTTAGGGGGATCAAGGTTGGAGGTAAACTATGGCTACACCTTC.

The genes are TRBV5-8 and TRBJ1-1; 8 bases fit TRBD1. Germline V lookup: CDR1 SGHTS, CDR2 YDEGEE. This CDR3 has 15 amino acids. Trimming removed 0 bases from V and 5 bases from J; junction bases left unmatched: 6. In DNA, the CDR3 is TGTGCCAGCAGCTTGGGGACAGGGAGGTGGACTGAAGCTTTCTTT. It translates to CASSLGTGRWTEAFF. Full variable domain (outside the CDR3, taken from reference TRBV5-8 and TRBJ1-1): EAGVTQSPTHLIKTRGQQATLRCSPISGHTSVYWYQQALGLGLQFLLWYDEGEERNRGNFPPRFSGRQFPNYSSELNVNALELEDSALYLCASSLGTGRWTEAFFGQGTRLTVV.

The rearrangement uses TRBV2 and TRBJ1-6; the D is unclear. The germline gives CDR1 SNHLY, CDR2 FYNNEI. The CDR3 has 13 amino acids. V lost 4 bases to trimming and J lost 7 bases, with 8 bases between them. CDR3 residues: CASSVPENSPLHF. CDR3 bases: TGTGCCAGCAGTGTTCCAGAAAATTCACCCCTCCACTTT. The variable domain in full, with the rest retrieved from reference TRBV2 and TRBJ1-6, is EPEVTQTPSHQVTQMGQEVILRCVPISNHLYFYWYRQILGQKVEFLVSFYNNEISEKSEIFDDQFSVERPDGSNFTLKIRSTKLEDSAMYFCASSVPENSPLHFGNGTRLTVT.

The V call is TRBV19, the J call TRBJ1-2, with TRBD1 as a possible D gene (6 bases). The CDR3 loop spans 12 amino acids. Trimming stripped 7 bases from V and 7 bases from J, with 13 bases between. CDR1 is LNHDA and CDR2 is SQIVND in the germline V gene (reference sequence). In DNA, the CDR3 is TGTGCCAGTATCGGGAACAGGGTTGGCTACACCTTC. Amino acids: CASIGNRVGYTF.

In its sample, this clone is medium-sized. The rearrangement joins TRBV6-5 to TRBJ1-2; D not resolved. The germline V gene encodes CDR1 MNHEY and CDR2 SVGAGI. This CDR3 spans 14 amino acids. The V gene lost 6 bases and the J gene lost 4 bases, with 15 bases spanning the gap. In nucleotides, the CDR3 is TGTGCCAGCAGGGTCCGTCCGGGTGGCTATGGCTACACCTTC. It yields the protein CASRVRPGGYGYTF.

The chain links TRBV6-5 to TRBJ2-1; weak D call: TRBD2 (7 bases). CDR3 length: 14 amino acids. Germline CDR1 MNHEY, CDR2 SVGAGI. The V gene lost 6 bases and the J gene lost 9 bases, with 18 bases spanning the gap. CDR3: CASSTGTGGGEQFF. In nucleotides, the CDR3 is TGTGCCAGCAGCACCGGGACGGGGGGCGGTGAGCAGTTCTTC.

The rearrangement joins TRBV6-1 to TRBJ1-2, with 7 bases lining up with TRBD1. This CDR3 is built from 14 residues. Germline lookup yields CDR1 MNHNS and CDR2 SASEGT. The junction had 3 bases not matched to a gene; V was cut back by 5 bases and J by 0 bases. The CDR3 sequence is CASSRQGTNYGYTF. In DNA, the CDR3 is TGTGCCAGCAGTAGACAGGGAACTAACTATGGCTACACCTTC.

The chain uses TRBV5-1 and TRBJ2-5; TRBD2 agrees at 8 bases. This CDR3 has 15 residues. Unmatched junction bases numbered 8, after V lost 0 bases and J lost 7 bases. Germline V gives CDR1 SGHRS, CDR2 YFSETQ. CDR3: CASSLGERGPGTQYF. The CDR3 coding sequence is TGCGCCAGCAGCTTGGGGGAGCGGGGGCCGGGGACCCAGTACTTC. Looking up the rest from reference TRBV5-1 and TRBJ2-5 gives the full variable domain: KAGVTQTPRYLIKTRGQQVTLSCSPISGHRSVSWYQQTPGQGLQFLFEYFSETQRNKGNFPGRFSGRQFSNSRSEMNVSTLELGDSALYLCASSLGERGPGTQYFGPGTRLLVL.

The chain combines TRBV5-4 with TRBJ1-3, with D hard to call. The V end was cut by 0 bases, the J end by 1 base, with 14 bases between. The CDR3 spans 17 residues. The germline gives CDR1 SGHNT, CDR2 YYREEE (reference sequence). The CDR3 DNA sequence: TGTGCCAGCAGCTTGGCCTCCGGCAGCAAATCTGGAAACACCATATATTTT. Translated: CASSLASGSKSGNTIYF.

The chain joins TRBV7-2 to TRBJ2-5, with D possibly being TRBD1 or TRBD2 (5 bases each). V gave up 4 bases and J gave up 5 bases, with 17 bases separating them. There are 15 residues in the CDR3. CDR1 and CDR2 (germline): SGHTA, FQGNSA. CDR3 sequence: CASSSGPSPPETQYF. The CDR3, as DNA: TGTGCCAGCAGCTCGGGACCCTCCCCCCCGGAGACCCAGTACTTC.

The rearrangement links TRBV9 to TRBJ1-2, with TRBD1 as a possible D gene (5 bases). Germline CDR1 reads SGDLS; CDR2 reads YYNGEE. The CDR3 sequence is 16 residues long. Trimming took 2 bases from V and 2 from J, leaving 16 bases between them. The CDR3 coding sequence is TGTGCCAGCAGCGTTGGCGGACCCGGGGGGAACTATGGCTACACCTTC. Encoded protein: CASSVGGPGGNYGYTF.